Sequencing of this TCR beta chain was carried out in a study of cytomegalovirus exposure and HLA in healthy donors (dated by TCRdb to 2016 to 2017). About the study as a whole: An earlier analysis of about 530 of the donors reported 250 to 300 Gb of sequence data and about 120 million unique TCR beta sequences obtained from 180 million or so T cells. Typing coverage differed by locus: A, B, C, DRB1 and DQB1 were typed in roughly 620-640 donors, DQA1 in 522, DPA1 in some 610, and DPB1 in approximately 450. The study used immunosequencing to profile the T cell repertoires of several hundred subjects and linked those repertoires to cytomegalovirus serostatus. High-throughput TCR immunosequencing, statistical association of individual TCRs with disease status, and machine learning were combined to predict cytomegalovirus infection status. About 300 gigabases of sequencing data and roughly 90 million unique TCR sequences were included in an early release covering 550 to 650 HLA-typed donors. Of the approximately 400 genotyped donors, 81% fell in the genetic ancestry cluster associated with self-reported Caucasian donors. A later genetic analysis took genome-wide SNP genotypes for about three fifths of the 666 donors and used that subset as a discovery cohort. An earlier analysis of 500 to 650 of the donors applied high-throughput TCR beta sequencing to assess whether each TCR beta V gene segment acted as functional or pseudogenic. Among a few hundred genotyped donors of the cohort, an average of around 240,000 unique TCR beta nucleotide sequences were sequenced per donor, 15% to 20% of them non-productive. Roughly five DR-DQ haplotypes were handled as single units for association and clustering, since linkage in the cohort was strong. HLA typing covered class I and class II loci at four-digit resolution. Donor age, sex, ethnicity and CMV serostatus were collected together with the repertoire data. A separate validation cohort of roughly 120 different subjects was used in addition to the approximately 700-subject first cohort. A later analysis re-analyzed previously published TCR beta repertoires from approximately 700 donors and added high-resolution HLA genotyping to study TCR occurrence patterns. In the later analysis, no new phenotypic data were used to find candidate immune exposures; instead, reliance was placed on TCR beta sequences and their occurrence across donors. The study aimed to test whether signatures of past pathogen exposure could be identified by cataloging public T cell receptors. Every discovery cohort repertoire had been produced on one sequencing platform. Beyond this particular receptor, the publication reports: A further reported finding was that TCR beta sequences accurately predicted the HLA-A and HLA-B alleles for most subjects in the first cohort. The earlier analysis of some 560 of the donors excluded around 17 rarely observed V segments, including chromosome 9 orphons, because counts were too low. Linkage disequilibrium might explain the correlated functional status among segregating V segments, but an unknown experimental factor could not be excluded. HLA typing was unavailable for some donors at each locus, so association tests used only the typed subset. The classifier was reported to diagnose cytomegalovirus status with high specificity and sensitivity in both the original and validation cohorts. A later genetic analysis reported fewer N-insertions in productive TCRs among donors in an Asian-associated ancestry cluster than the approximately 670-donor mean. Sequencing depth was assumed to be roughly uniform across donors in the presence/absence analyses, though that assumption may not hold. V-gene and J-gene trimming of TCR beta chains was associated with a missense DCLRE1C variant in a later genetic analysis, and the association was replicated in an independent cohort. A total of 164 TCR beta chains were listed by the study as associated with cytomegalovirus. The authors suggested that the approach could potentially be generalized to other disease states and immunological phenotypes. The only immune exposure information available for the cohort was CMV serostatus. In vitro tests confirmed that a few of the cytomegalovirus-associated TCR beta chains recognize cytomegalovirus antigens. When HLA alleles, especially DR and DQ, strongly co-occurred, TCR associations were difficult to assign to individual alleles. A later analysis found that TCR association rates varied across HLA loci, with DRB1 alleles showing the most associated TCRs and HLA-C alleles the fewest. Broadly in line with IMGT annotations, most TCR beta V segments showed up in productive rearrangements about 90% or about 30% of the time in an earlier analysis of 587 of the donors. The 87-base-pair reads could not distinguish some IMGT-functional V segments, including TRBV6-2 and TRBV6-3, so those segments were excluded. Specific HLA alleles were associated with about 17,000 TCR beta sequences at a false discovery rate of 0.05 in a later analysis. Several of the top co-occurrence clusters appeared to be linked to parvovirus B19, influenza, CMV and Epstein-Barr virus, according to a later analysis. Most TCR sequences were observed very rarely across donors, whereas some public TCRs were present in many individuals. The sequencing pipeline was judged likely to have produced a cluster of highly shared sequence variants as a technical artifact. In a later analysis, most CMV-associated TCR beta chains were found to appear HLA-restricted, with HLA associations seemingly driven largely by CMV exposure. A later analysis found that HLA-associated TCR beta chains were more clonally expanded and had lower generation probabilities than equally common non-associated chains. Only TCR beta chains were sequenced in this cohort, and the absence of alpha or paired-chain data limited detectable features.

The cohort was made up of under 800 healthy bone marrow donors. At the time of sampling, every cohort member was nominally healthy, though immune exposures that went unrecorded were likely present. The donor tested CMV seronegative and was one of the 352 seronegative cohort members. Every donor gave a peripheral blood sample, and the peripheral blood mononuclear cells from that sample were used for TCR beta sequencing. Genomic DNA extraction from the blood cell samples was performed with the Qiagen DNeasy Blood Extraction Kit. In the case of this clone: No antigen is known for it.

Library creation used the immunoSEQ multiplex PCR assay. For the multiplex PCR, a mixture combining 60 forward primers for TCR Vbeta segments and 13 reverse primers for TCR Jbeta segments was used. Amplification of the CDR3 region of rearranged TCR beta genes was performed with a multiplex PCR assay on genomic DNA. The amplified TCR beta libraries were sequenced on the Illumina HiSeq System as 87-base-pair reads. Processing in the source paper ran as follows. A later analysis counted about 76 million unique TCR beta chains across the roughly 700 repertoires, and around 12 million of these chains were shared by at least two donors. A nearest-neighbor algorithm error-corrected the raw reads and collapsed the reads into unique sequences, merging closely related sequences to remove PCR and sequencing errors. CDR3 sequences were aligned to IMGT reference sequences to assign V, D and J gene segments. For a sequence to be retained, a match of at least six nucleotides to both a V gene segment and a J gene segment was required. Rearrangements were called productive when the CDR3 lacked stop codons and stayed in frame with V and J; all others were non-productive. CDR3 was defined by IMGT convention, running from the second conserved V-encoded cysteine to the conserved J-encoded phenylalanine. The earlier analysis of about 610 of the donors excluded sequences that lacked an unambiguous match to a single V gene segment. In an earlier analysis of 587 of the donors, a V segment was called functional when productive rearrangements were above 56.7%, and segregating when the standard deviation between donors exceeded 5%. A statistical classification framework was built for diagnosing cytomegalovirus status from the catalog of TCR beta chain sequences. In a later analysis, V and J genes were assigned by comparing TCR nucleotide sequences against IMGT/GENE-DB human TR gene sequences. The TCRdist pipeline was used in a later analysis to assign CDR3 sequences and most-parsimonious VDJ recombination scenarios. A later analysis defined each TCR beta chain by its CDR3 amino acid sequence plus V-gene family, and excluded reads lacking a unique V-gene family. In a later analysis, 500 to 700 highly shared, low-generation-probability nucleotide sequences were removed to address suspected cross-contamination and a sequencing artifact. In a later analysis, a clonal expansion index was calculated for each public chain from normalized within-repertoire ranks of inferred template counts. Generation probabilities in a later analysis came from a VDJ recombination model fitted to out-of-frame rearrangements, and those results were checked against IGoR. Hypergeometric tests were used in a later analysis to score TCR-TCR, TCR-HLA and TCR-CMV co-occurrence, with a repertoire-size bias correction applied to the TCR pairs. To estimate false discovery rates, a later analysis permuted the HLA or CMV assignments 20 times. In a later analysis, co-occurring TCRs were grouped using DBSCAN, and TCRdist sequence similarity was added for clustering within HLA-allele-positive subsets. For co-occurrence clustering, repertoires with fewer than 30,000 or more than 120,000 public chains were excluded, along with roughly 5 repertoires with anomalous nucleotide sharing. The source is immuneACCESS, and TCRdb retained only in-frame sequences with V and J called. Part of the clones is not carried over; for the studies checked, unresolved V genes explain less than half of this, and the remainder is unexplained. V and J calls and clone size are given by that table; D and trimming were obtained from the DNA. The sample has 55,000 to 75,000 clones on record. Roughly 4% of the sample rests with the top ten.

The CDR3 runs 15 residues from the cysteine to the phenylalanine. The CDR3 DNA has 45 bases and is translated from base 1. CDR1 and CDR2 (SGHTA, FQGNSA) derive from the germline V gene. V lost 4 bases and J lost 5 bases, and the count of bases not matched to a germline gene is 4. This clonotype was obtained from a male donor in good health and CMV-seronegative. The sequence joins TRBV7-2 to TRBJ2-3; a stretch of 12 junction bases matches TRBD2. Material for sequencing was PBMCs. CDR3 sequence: CASSSSGGAVDTQYF. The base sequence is TGTGCCAGCAGCTCTAGCGGGGGGGCCGTAGATACGCAGTATTTT.